The clone carrying this TCR beta chain has ten or more counts. This sample is part of a study of blood T cell repertoires in COVID-19. V trimming: 8 bases; J trimming: 3 bases; junction bases outside the gene matches: 6. CDR3 length equals 13 residues. Germline V gene data show CDR1 as LGHDT and CDR2 as YNNKEL (reference sequence). Data came from immunoSEQ multiplex PCR; TCRdb stores just in-frame clones and leaves some out. The data contain some 190,000 clones, more than 75% of them singletons. The sequenced material came from PBMCs or T cells enriched from blood (not recorded which). This TCR derives from a young man with acute COVID-19. This chain links TRBV3-1 (or the pseudogene TRBV3-2) with TRBJ1-1, with 7 bases matching TRBD1. The CDR3, as DNA: TGTGCCAGCGGCAGACAGGGAGACACTGAAGCTTTCTTT. This translates into CASGRQGDTEAFF.